The 26 T cell receptor beta chains below come from one sample, sequenced in a study of cytomegalovirus exposure and HLA in healthy donors. The PCR employed 60 Vbeta primers together with 13 Jbeta primers. Measured with immunoSEQ multiplex PCR; TCRdb has only the in-frame clones, and not every one. The sample holds around 150,000 clones. Sequenced input: PBMCs. The origin of the receptors is a woman aged 55-75 years in good health and CMV-seronegative.

The chain is built from TRBV5-1 and TRBJ2-3; TRBD1 is a possible D gene (5 bases). This CDR3 spans 15 amino acids. Germline V gives CDR1 SGHRS, CDR2 YFSETQ. Trimming left V 2 bases short and J 3 bases short, with 13 bases between. The CDR3 DNA follows: TGCGCCAGCAGCTTAAGGGTAGGGGTGACAGATACGCAGTATTTT. Its protein product is CASSLRVGVTDTQYF.

The rearrangement links TRBV4-1 to TRBJ2-5; 13 bases match TRBD2. The V gene's germline CDR1 is MGHRA and CDR2 YSYEKL. The junction had 10 bases not matched to a gene; V was cut back by 1 base and J by 5 bases. The CDR3 is made up of 18 amino acids. CDR3 residues: CASSQGRVLAGGPETQYF. The CDR3 nucleotides read TGCGCCAGCAGCCAAGGGAGGGTACTAGCGGGAGGGCCCGAGACCCAGTACTTC.

This rearrangement joins TRBV7-2 to TRBJ1-2, with 7 nucleotides matching TRBD1. Germline assignment: CDR1 SGHTA and CDR2 FQGNSA. V gave up 4 bases and J gave up 2 bases; unmatched junction bases: 4. The CDR3 contains 14 residues. The CDR3 nucleotides read TGTGCCAGCAGCTACGGGACAGAGAACTATGGCTACACCTTC. It codes for CASSYGTENYGYTF. Full variable domain (outside the CDR3, taken from reference TRBV7-2 and TRBJ1-2): GAGVSQSPSNKVTEKGKDVELRCDPISGHTALYWYRQSLGQGLEFLIYFQGNSAPDKSGLPSDRFSAERTGGSVSTLTIQRTQQEDSAVYLCASSYGTENYGYTFGSGTRLTVV.

The genes are TRBV2 and TRBJ1-1; 10 nucleotides match TRBD1. The V segment lost 7 bases and the J segment 4 bases; nucleotides outside the gene matches: 6. The CDR3 covers 14 residues. Germline CDR1 and CDR2: SNHLY and FYNNEI. The CDR3 region is CASNDRGRSTEAFF. The CDR3 DNA follows: TGTGCCAGCAATGACAGGGGGCGTAGCACTGAAGCTTTCTTT.

The V call is TRBV4-1, the J call TRBJ2-3, with 11 bases that match TRBD2. Per the germline V gene, CDR1 is MGHRA and CDR2 is YSYEKL. J gave up 2 bases and V 0 bases, and 13 bases lay outside the gene matches. The CDR3 spans 20 residues. CDR3 in DNA: TGCGCCAGCAGCCAAGATCTCGTACTAGCGGGAGAATGGCACACAGATACGCAGTATTTT. Translated: CASSQDLVLAGEWHTDTQYF.

V is TRBV7-9 and J is TRBJ1-3; D ambiguous. CDR1 is SEHNR and CDR2 is FQNEAQ in the germline V gene (reference sequence). CDR3 length equals 14 residues. The V end was cut by 5 bases, the J end by 0 bases, with 8 bases between. CDR3 DNA sequence: TGTGCCAGCAGCCTCCCGGTCTCTGGAAACACCATATATTTT. This encodes CASSLPVSGNTIYF.

The V gene is TRBV19, the J gene TRBJ2-7; 8 nucleotides match TRBD1. This CDR3 spans 14 amino acids. Trimming took 5 bases from V and 5 from J; bases not matched to a gene: 8. Per the germline V gene, CDR1 is LNHDA and CDR2 is SQIVND (reference sequence). The CDR3 sequence is CASSLGQGTDEQYF. The CDR3 region has the DNA TGTGCCAGTAGTCTCGGACAGGGTACCGACGAGCAGTACTTC.

This chain uses TRBV10-3 with TRBJ1-6; a possible D gene is TRBD1 (5 bases). The CDR3 loop spans 14 amino acids. Per germline, CDR1 ENHRY and CDR2 SYGVKD. The V gene lost 4 bases and the J gene lost 7 bases, with 11 bases spanning the gap. Written as DNA, the CDR3 is TGTGCCATCAGTGTGGGGGGAGGGAATTCACCCCTCCACTTT. Encoded protein: CAISVGGGNSPLHF.

The V and J genes are TRBV5-1 and TRBJ2-2; 10 positions match TRBD1. The CDR3 totals 15 residues. CDR1 and CDR2 (germline): SGHRS, YFSETQ. V shed 3 bases and J 2 bases; nucleotides not matched to a gene: 1. The CDR3: CASSSTGGNTGELFF. The CDR3, as DNA: TGCGCCAGCAGCTCGACAGGGGGCAACACCGGGGAGCTGTTTTTT.

The CDR3 protein is CASSLMGQYNEQFF. CDR3 DNA: TGTGCCAGCAGCTTAATGGGGCAGTACAATGAGCAGTTCTTC. The V call is TRBV11-3, the J call TRBJ2-1; D perhaps matches TRBD1 (5 bases). The CDR3 contains 14 residues. Germline V lookup: CDR1 SGHNT, CDR2 YENEEA. Trimming left V 2 bases short and J 4 bases short, with 9 bases between.

In DNA form, the CDR3 reads TGTGCCAGTTTCAGAATCGTGAGGGGGCAGGAGACCCAGTACTTC. This translates into CASFRIVRGQETQYF. This chain uses TRBV5-8 with TRBJ2-5; 7 bases fit TRBD1. In germline, CDR1 is SGHTS, CDR2 YDEGEE. V lost 8 bases to trimming and J lost 5 bases; unmatched junction nucleotides: 15. This CDR3 is built from 15 residues.

The chain has TRBV7-2 and TRBJ2-7; no reliable D call. Germline V gene sequence: CDR1 SGHTA, CDR2 FQGNSA. V dropped 6 bases and J dropped 0 bases, with 9 bases sitting between them. The CDR3 totals 13 residues. CDR3 bases: TGTGCCAGCAGAAGTCTGAGCTCCTACGAGCAGTACTTC. This codes for CASRSLSSYEQYF.

The genes are TRBV5-8 and TRBJ1-1; 9 nucleotides match TRBD1. The CDR3 is made up of 15 amino acids. V lost 9 bases and J lost 0; bases outside the gene matches: 9. From germline, CDR1 is SGHTS and CDR2 YDEGEE. The CDR3, as DNA: TGTGCCACCACAGGGGGCCTTGGTCTGAACACTGAAGCTTTCTTT. Protein product: CATTGGLGLNTEAFF.

The genes are TRBV19 and TRBJ1-3; tentative D call: TRBD1 (5 bases). The V gene's germline CDR1 is LNHDA and CDR2 SQIVND (reference sequence). This CDR3 is built from 15 residues. Deletions cut 4 bases from V and 4 bases from J, with 14 bases between. The CDR3 sequence: CASSRAAREGNTIYF. The CDR3 DNA reads as TGTGCCAGTAGTAGGGCGGCCAGGGAAGGAAACACCATATATTTT.

The V and J genes are TRBV28 and TRBJ2-1; 9 nucleotides line up with TRBD2. The CDR3 runs 16 residues. In germline, CDR1 is MDHEN, CDR2 SYDVKM. V gave up 4 bases and J gave up 1 base; unmatched junction bases: 5. Here the CDR3 reads CASSSPLAGSYNEQFF. DNA for the CDR3: TGTGCCAGCAGTTCCCCCCTAGCGGGATCCTACAATGAGCAGTTCTTC.

The rearrangement uses TRBV7-6 and TRBJ1-2; D remains ambiguous. V was pared by 1 base and J by 8 bases, with 17 bases between. The CDR3 has 15 amino acids. Germline-derived CDR1 and CDR2 are SGHVS and FNYEAQ. The CDR3 bases are TGTGCCAGCAGCTTAGAAGCGGGGAGCCTAGGCGGCTACACCTTC. This sequence encodes CASSLEAGSLGGYTF. The full variable domain, with the rest looked up from reference TRBV7-6 and TRBJ1-2, is GAGVSQSPRYKVTKRGQDVALRCDPISGHVSLYWYRQALGQGPEFLTYFNYEAQQDKSGLPNDRFSAERPEGSISTLTIQRTEQRDSAMYRCASSLEAGSLGGYTFGSGTRLTVV.

The chain employs TRBV9 and TRBJ2-3; perhaps TRBD2 as D (6 bases). CDR3 size: 16 residues. Germline assignment: CDR1 SGDLS and CDR2 YYNGEE. V shed 2 bases and J shed 5 bases, with 18 bases lying between them. The CDR3 nucleotides are TGTGCCAGCAGCGTGAGGGCCGGGAGTGGGGGAGATACGCAGTATTTT. Protein product: CASSVRAGSGGDTQYF. Using reference TRBV9 and TRBJ2-3 for the parts outside the CDR3, the full variable domain is DSGVTQTPKHLITATGQRVTLRCSPRSGDLSVYWYQQSLDQGLQFLIQYYNGEERAKGNILERFSAQQFPDLHSELNLSSLELGDSALYFCASSVRAGSGGDTQYFGPGTRLTVL.

J is TRBJ2-5 and V is TRBV7-6; 11 nucleotides align to TRBD1. Near its end, the DNA agrees better with TRBJ2-7, so the J call may be wrong. The germline V gene encodes CDR1 SGHVS and CDR2 FNYEAQ. The CDR3 is 15 amino acids. The CDR3 sequence is CASSNPGQGEYEQYF. DNA for the CDR3: TGTGCCAGCAGTAACCCGGGACAGGGGGAATACGAGCAGTACTTC.

The chain links TRBV5-6 to TRBJ2-1; no firm D call. Germline CDR1 is SGHDT and CDR2 is YYEEEE. The CDR3 contains 17 residues. Trimming cost V 3 bases and J 0 bases, with 16 bases left between them. In DNA, the CDR3 is TGTGCCAGCAGCTCCTCGAGTGGTTCTAGCTCCTACAATGAGCAGTTCTTC. Residues: CASSSSSGSSSYNEQFF.

V is TRBV18 and J is TRBJ2-7; the match to TRBD1 covers 10 bases. V was pared by 2 bases and J by 3 bases, with 1 base of the junction left unmatched. The CDR3 runs to 14 residues. From germline, CDR1 is KGHSH and CDR2 LQKENI. CDR3 sequence: CASSPGTGVYEQYF. Here the CDR3 DNA reads TGTGCCAGCTCACCAGGGACAGGGGTCTACGAGCAGTACTTC. The full variable domain, in which reference TRBV18 and TRBJ2-7 provide the parts outside the CDR3, is NAGVMQNPRHLVRRRGQEARLRCSPMKGHSHVYWYRQLPEEGLKFMVYLQKENIIDESGMPKERFSAEFPKEGPSILRIQQVVRGDSAAYFCASSPGTGVYEQYFGPGTRLTVT.

V usage is TRBV2 and J usage is TRBJ2-1, with 9 nucleotides matching TRBD2. CDR1 is SNHLY, CDR2 FYNNEI, per germline. Trimming at V came to 3 bases and at J to 14 bases, leaving 2 bases not matched to a gene. The CDR3 has 11 residues. The CDR3 here is CASSEGLAKFF. The CDR3 DNA follows: TGTGCCAGCAGTGAGGGACTAGCTAAGTTCTTC.

The chain couples TRBV6-5 to TRBJ2-1, with TRBD2 identical over 10 bases. The germline V gene has CDR1 MNHEY and CDR2 SVGAGI. There are 15 residues in the CDR3. V shed 5 bases, J shed 7 bases, and the junction held 8 bases outside the gene matches. CDR3: CASSPPLAGVNEQFF. CDR3 DNA sequence: TGTGCCAGCAGTCCTCCCCTAGCGGGAGTAAATGAGCAGTTCTTC.

The chain joins TRBV7-3 to TRBJ1-6; possibly TRBD1 for D (6 bases). Per the germline V gene, CDR1 is SGHTA and CDR2 is FQGTGA. This CDR3 has 14 residues. V lost 3 bases and J 8 bases, leaving 11 bases between the germline ends. The CDR3 reads CASSFQGRDSPLHF. Written as DNA, the CDR3 is TGTGCCAGCAGCTTCCAGGGGAGGGATTCACCCCTCCACTTT.

The CDR3 bases are TGTGCCAGCAGCTTGGACAGGGTGTCCTACGAGCAGTACTTC. Translation: CASSLDRVSYEQYF. The chain couples TRBV13 to TRBJ2-5; 8 positions agree with TRBD1. The J call may be wrong; the DNA end is better matched by TRBJ2-7. The CDR3 has 14 amino acids. Germline lookup yields CDR1 PRHDT and CDR2 FYEKMQ (reference sequence).

The rearrangement joins TRBV19 to TRBJ2-2; 8 bases are shared with TRBD1. Germline values: CDR1 LNHDA, CDR2 SQIVND (reference sequence). J lost 5 bases, V lost 2 bases, and 4 bases had no gene match. The length of the CDR3 is 15 residues. CDR3 amino acids: CASSILTGGTGELFF. In DNA form, the CDR3 reads TGTGCCAGTAGTATACTCACAGGGGGAACCGGGGAGCTGTTTTTT.

The chain has TRBV7-3 and TRBJ2-2, with 14 positions matching TRBD2. Germline assignment: CDR1 SGHTA and CDR2 FQGTGA. The CDR3 is 18 amino acids. With V trimmed by 4 bases and J by 2 bases, 6 bases remained unmatched. The CDR3 bases are TGTGCCAGCAGCTCCTTAGGACTAGCGGGGGGAAACACCGGGGAGCTGTTTTTT. This encodes CASSSLGLAGGNTGELFF.